These T cell receptor beta chains were read from a single sample in a study of cytomegalovirus exposure and HLA in healthy donors. The protocol was immunoSEQ multiplex PCR, while the TCRdb copy is restricted to in-frame clones and leaves out a portion. The data hold about 180,000 clones, with 80% observed a single time. The specimen sequenced was PBMCs. Receptor source: a man aged 40-55 years in good health and CMV-seronegative. Each CDR3 is given with its conserved first and last residue. A D gene is named only where the DNA matches it firmly. Rows may omit the clone size; those that give it use once, few, many or a size class.

size: -
V: TRBV13
D: TRBD1
J: TRBJ1-2
CDR3: CASSFDRGRGLWGYTF
DNA: TGTGCCAGCAGCTTTGACAGGGGGCGGGGACTTTGGGGCTACACCTTC

size: -
V: TRBV5-4
D: -
J: TRBJ1-3
CDR3: CASSNAGGGNTIYF
DNA: TGTGCCAGCAGCAATGCGGGGGGAGGAAACACCATATATTTT

size: -
V: TRBV19
D: -
J: TRBJ2-4
CDR3: CASSPSSTQNIQYF
DNA: TGTGCCAGTAGTCCTTCTAGTACACAAAACATTCAGTACTTC

size: -
V: TRBV9
D: TRBD1
J: TRBJ2-5
CDR3: CASSVAPGQVMETQYF
DNA: TGTGCCAGCAGCGTCGCACCGGGACAGGTAATGGAGACCCAGTACTTC

size: -
V: TRBV5-1
D: -
J: TRBJ2-5
CDR3: CASSSGQGRETQYF
DNA: TGCGCCAGCAGCTCCGGCCAGGGCAGGGAGACCCAGTACTTC

size: -
V: TRBV11-2
D: TRBD2
J: TRBJ2-1
CDR3: CASSLSPRGAYNEQFF
DNA: TGTGCCAGCAGCTTAAGTCCCCGGGGGGCCTACAATGAGCAGTTCTTC

size: -
V: TRBV5-1
D: TRBD1
J: TRBJ2-7
CDR3: CASSSLPPGQGGYEQYF
DNA: TGCGCCAGCAGCTCACTCCCCCCGGGACAGGGGGGCTACGAGCAGTACTTC

size: -
V: TRBV5-4
D: TRBD2
J: TRBJ2-7
CDR3: CASSFYGGAYEQYF
DNA: TGTGCCAGCAGCTTTTACGGGGGGGCGTACGAGCAGTACTTC

size: -
V: TRBV11-2
D: TRBD1
J: TRBJ1-1
CDR3: CASSLGTGGRTEAFF
DNA: TGTGCCAGCAGCCTAGGGACAGGGGGTCGGACTGAAGCTTTCTTT

size: -
V: TRBV6-1
D: -
J: TRBJ1-4
CDR3: CASSETGTQREKLFF
DNA: TGTGCCAGCAGTGAAACCGGGACTCAACGAGAAAAACTGTTTTTT

size: -
V: TRBV27
D: -
J: TRBJ1-3
CDR3: CASSSGGQRNTIYF
DNA: TGTGCCAGCTCCTCCGGGGGGCAAAGAAACACCATATATTTT

size: -
V: TRBV5-1
D: -
J: TRBJ2-3
CDR3: CASSLQGPAGRVITDTQYF
DNA: TGCGCCAGCAGCTTGCAGGGGCCAGCGGGAAGGGTAATCACAGATACGCAGTATTTT

size: -
V: TRBV27
D: -
J: TRBJ2-5
CDR3: CASSSSWTEQETQYF
DNA: TGTGCCAGCAGTTCTAGCTGGACAGAACAAGAGACCCAGTACTTC

size: -
V: TRBV27
D: -
J: TRBJ1-6
CDR3: CASSLSVVGGPPLHF
DNA: TGTGCCAGCAGTTTATCGGTGGTAGGGGGTCCACCCCTCCACTTT

size: -
V: TRBV18
D: -
J: TRBJ2-7
CDR3: CASSPPGTPTGEQYF
DNA: TGTGCCAGCTCACCACCGGGAACCCCGACAGGCGAGCAGTACTTC

size: few
V: TRBV7-2
D: -
J: TRBJ1-6
CDR3: CASSLGGMVNSPLHF
DNA: TGTGCCAGCAGCCTCGGAGGGATGGTTAATTCACCCCTCCACTTT

size: -
V: TRBV5-1
D: TRBD2
J: TRBJ2-1
CDR3: CASSLSGDSYNEQFF
DNA: TGCGCCAGCAGCTTGAGCGGGGACTCCTACAATGAGCAGTTCTTC